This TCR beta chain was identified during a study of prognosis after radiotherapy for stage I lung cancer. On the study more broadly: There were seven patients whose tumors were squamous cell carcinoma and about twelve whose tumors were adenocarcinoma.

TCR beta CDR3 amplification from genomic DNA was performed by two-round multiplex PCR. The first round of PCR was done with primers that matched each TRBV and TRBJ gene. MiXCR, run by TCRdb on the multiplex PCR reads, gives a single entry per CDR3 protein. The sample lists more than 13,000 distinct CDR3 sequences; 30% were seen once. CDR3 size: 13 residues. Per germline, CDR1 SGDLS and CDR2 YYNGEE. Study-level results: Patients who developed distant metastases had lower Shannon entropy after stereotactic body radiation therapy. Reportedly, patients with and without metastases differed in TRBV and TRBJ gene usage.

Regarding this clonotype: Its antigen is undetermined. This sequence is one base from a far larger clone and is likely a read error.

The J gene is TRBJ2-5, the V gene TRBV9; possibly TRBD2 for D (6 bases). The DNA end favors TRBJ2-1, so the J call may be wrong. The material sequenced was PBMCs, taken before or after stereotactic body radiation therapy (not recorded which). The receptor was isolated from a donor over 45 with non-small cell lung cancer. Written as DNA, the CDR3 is TGTGCCAGAAGCATTGTTAGCGGCAATGAGCAGTTCTTC. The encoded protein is CARSIVSGNEQFF.